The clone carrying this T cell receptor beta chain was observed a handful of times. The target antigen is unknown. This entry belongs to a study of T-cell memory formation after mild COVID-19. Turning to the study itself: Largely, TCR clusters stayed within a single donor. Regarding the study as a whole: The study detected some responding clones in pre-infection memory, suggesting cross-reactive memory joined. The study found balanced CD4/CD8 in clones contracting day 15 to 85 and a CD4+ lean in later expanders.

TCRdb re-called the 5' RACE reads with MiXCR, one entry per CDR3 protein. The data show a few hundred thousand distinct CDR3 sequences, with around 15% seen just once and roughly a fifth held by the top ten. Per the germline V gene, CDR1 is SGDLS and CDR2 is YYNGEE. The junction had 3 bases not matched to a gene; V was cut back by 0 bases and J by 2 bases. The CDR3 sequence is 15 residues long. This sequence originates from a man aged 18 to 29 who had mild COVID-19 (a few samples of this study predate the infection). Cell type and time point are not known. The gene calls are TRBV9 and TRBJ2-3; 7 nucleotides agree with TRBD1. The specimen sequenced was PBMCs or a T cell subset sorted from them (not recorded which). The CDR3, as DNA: TGTGCCAGCAGCGTAGGGACAGGAGCCACAGATACGCAGTATTTT. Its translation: CASSVGTGATDTQYF. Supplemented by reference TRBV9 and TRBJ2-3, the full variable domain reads DSGVTQTPKHLITATGQRVTLRCSPRSGDLSVYWYQQSLDQGLQFLIQYYNGEERAKGNILERFSAQQFPDLHSELNLSSLELGDSALYFCASSVGTGATDTQYFGPGTRLTVL.